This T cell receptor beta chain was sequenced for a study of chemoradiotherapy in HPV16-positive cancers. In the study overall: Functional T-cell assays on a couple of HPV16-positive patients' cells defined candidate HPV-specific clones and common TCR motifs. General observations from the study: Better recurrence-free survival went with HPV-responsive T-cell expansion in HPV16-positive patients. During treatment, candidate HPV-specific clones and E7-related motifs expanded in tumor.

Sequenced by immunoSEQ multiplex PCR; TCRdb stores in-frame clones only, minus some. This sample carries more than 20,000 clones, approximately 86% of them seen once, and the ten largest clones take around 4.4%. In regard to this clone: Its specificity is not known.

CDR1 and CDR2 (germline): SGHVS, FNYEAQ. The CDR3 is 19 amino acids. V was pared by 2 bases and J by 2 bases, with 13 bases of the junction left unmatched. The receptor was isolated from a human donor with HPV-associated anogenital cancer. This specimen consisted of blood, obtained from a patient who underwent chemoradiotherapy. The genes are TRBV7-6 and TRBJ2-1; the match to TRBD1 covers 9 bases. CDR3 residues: CASSLNPGTGSGTYNEQFF. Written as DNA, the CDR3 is TGTGCCAGCAGCTTAAACCCCGGGACAGGGTCCGGGACCTACAATGAGCAGTTCTTC.